The subject of this entry is one T cell receptor (beta chain). Its antigen is undetermined. Those patients with uncontrolled infection, other autoimmune disease, pregnancy or lactation were excluded. These data originate in a study of T cells in Graves' hyperthyroidism and ophthalmopathy. Whole-study findings and limits: Most expanded thyroid clonotypes above 0.001 recurred in blood.

RNA transcripts gave rise to amplified TCR beta CDR3 regions. Initially, a first-round RT-PCR of the TCR CDR3 employed the HTBI primer set. TCRdb re-called the multiplex PCR reads through MiXCR, storing one row per CDR3 protein. Among approximately 600,000 distinct CDR3 sequences, roughly 15% were seen once, and the ten largest hold roughly 4.3%. Germline V CDR1 and CDR2: SGHVS, FQNEAQ. Deletions cut 5 bases from V and 8 bases from J, with 12 bases between. The CDR3 loop spans 12 amino acids. The chain links TRBV7-8 to TRBJ1-2; possibly TRBD1 for D (5 bases). This receptor was obtained from a woman aged 40 to 49 with Graves' ophthalmopathy. Sequencing was done on a sample of blood. CDR3 bases: TGTGCCAGCAGCAGGGCAGGGCGCGGCTACACCTTC. As protein: CASSRAGRGYTF.